This entry describes one TCR beta chain. It was with a sample-barcoded 5' primer and a J-beta primer mix that a second PCR of about 6 to 12 cycles was run. MiXCR, applied by TCRdb to the 5' RACE reads, yields one record per CDR3 protein. The sample contains over 700,000 distinct CDR3 sequences, 20% to 25% of which appear only once. These data belong to a study of blood T cells in healthy people across ages. Trimming removed 0 bases from V and 5 bases from J, with 11 bases in between. This CDR3 region has 14 residues. Germline assignment: CDR1 PRHDT and CDR2 FYEKMQ (reference sequence). In addition, the sample was reused for a study of T cells of mothers and their children. That source notes: It was through the M1S primer of the second PCR that sample barcodes and 2-4 random nucleotides were added. Slightly higher, non-significant overlap characterized related mother-child pairs relative to unrelated pairs.

The specimen was blood. The V call is TRBV13, the J call TRBJ2-7, with D possibly TRBD2 on 6 matching bases. This TCR was recovered from a boy aged 5-17 years in good health. In DNA, the CDR3 is TGTGCCAGCAGCTTAGGCGGGAGAAGCGACGAGCAGTACTTC. Encoded protein: CASSLGGRSDEQYF.